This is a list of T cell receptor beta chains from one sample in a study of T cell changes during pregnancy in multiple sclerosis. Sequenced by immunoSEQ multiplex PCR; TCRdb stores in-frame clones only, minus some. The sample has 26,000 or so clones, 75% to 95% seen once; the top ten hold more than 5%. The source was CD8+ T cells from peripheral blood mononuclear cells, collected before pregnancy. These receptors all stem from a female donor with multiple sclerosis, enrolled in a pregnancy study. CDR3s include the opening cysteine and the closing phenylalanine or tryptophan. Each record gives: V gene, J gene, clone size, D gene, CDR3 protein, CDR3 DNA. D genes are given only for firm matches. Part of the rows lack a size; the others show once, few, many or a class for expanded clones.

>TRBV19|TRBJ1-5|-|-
CASSIRGGTLSNQPQHF
TGTGCCAGTAGTATTAGGGGAGGGACACTCAGCAATCAGCCCCAGCATTTT
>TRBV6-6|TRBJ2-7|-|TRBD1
CASSYEGAHEQYF
TGTGCCAGCAGTTACGAGGGGGCCCACGAGCAGTACTTC
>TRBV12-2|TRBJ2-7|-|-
CASRLRGQNYEQYF
TGTGCAAGTCGCTTACGGGGACAGAACTACGAGCAGTACTTC
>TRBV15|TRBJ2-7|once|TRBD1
CATSRGQGSYEQYF
TGTGCCACCAGCAGAGGACAGGGGTCTTACGAGCAGTACTTC
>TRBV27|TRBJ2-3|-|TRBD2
CASNFKTSGTDTQYF
TGTGCCAGCAATTTTAAAACTAGCGGCACAGATACGCAGTATTTT
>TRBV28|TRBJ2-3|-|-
CASSLGDLSTDTQYF
TGTGCCAGCAGTTTGGGCGATCTAAGCACAGATACGCAGTATTTT
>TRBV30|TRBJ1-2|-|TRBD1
CAIFGGRQGIGYGYTF
TGTGCCATCTTCGGGGGCCGACAGGGGATCGGGTATGGCTACACCTTC
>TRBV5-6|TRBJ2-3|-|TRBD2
CASSLAGGSRGDTQYF
TGTGCCAGCAGCTTGGCGGGCGGGAGTCGGGGAGATACGCAGTATTTT
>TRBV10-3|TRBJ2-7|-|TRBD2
CAIRKTSGRYYEQYF
TGTGCCATCAGGAAGACTAGCGGGAGATACTACGAGCAGTACTTC
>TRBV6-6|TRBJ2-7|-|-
CASSFGDTSSYEQYF
TGTGCCAGCAGTTTCGGGGATACAAGCTCCTACGAGCAGTACTTC
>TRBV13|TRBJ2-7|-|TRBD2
CASSRSGRASYEQYF
TGTGCCAGCAGCCGTAGCGGGAGGGCCTCCTACGAGCAGTACTTC
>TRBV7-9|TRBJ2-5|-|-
CASSYFQETQYF
TGTGCCAGCAGTTACTTCCAAGAGACCCAGTACTTC
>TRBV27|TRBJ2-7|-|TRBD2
CASSKTGLAYEQYF
TGTGCCAGCAGCAAGACGGGACTAGCCTACGAGCAGTACTTC
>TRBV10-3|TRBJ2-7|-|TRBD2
CAISAPPASGRGEQYF
TGTGCCATCAGTGCTCCCCCGGCTAGCGGGAGGGGCGAGCAGTACTTC
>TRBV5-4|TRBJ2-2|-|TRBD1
CASSDRVTGELFF
TGTGCCAGCAGCGACAGGGTAACCGGGGAGCTGTTTTTT
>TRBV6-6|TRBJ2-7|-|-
CASSPSYEQYF
TGTGCCAGCAGTCCCAGCTACGAGCAGTACTTC
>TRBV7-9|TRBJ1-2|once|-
CASSSSGQPSMGYTF
TGTGCCAGCAGCTCCTCAGGACAACCCTCCATGGGCTACACCTTC
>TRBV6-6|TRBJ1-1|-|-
CASSKDSNTEAFF
TGTGCCAGCAGCAAGGACAGCAACACTGAAGCTTTCTTT
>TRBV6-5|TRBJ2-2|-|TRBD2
CASSFPSGRATGELFF
TGTGCCAGCAGTTTCCCTAGCGGGAGAGCCACCGGGGAGCTGTTTTTT
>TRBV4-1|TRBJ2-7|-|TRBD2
CASSQGLADPYEQYF
TGCGCCAGCAGCCAAGGACTAGCGGACCCCTACGAGCAGTACTTC
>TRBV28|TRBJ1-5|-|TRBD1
CASRTGGSFQPQHF
TGTGCCAGCAGAACAGGGGGCTCTTTTCAGCCCCAGCATTTT
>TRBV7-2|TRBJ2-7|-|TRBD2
CASSPYLSGREQYF
TGTGCCAGCAGCCCCTACCTTAGCGGGAGGGAGCAGTACTTC